This TCR beta chain was observed in a study of shared clonotypes between healthy human individuals. Study-level results: Across a handful of donors, naive CD4 shared roughly 5%, naive CD8 3.5% to 4%, memory CD4 about 2.4%, memory CD8 roughly 0.37%.

The authors split each subset's genomic DNA evenly across several immunoSEQ plates. Libraries were prepared by immunoSEQ multiplex PCR; TCRdb keeps only in-frame clonotypes and omits some of them. The sample yields roughly 2 million clones, about 95% seen once. Turning to this clone: Its antigen is unidentified.

Germline CDR1 MNHEY, CDR2 SMNVEV (reference sequence). There are 13 residues in the CDR3. Trimming stripped 6 bases from V and 3 bases from J, with 12 bases between. Terminally differentiated effector memory CD45RA+ cells were excluded by CCR7 positive selection of CD45RO-negative cells. The chain is built from TRBV27 and TRBJ2-7, with D perhaps matching TRBD1 (5 bases). This clonotype was obtained from a man aged 18 to 30 in good health. Sequenced: naive CD8+ T cells sorted from blood. CDR3: CASSFGHLYEQYF. The CDR3 region has the DNA TGTGCCAGCAGCTTTGGACACCTCTACGAGCAGTACTTC.